What follows describes a single T cell receptor beta chain. Its antigen is currently unknown. Timing groups of about 4 and about 12 weeks for second doses were pooled. This entry comes from a study of T cell responses to AZD1222 COVID-19 vaccine. Study conclusions and caveats: Donor demographics were predominantly white British with a female majority; clonal diversity may be underestimated. Spike regions recognized by vaccine-associated CD4 TCRs spanned the protein, led by 160-218 and 743-854.

The germline gives CDR1 MGHRA, CDR2 YSYEKL. V was shortened by 2 bases and J by 10 bases, with 9 bases between the two germline ends. This CDR3 is built from 12 residues. Assay: immunoSEQ multiplex PCR; the TCRdb copy retains only in-frame clones and omits some. The sample has about 99,000 clones, approximately 90% seen once. This chain uses TRBV4-1 with TRBJ2-1; D is possibly TRBD1 or TRBD2 (5 bases each). Source: peripheral blood, taken 28 days after the second AZD1222 dose. This sequence was found in an adult who received the AZD1222 COVID-19 vaccine. The chain's CDR3 is CASSQSRDEQFF. CDR3 bases: TGCGCCAGCAGCCAATCGAGGGACGAGCAGTTCTTC.